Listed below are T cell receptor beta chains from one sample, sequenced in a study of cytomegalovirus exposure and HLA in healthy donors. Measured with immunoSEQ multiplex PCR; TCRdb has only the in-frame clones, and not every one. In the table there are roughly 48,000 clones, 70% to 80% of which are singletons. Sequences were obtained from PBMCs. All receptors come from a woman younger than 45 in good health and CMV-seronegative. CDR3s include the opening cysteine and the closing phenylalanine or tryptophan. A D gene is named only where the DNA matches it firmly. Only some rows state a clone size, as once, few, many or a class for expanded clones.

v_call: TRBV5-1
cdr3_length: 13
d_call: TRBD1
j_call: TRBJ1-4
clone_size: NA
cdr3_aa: CASHSTGNEKLFF
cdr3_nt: TGCGCCAGCCACTCGACAGGGAACGAAAAACTGTTTTTT

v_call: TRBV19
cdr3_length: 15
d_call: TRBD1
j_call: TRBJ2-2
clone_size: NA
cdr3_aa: CASKLKTGATGELFF
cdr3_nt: TGTGCCAGTAAGCTTAAGACAGGGGCCACCGGGGAGCTGTTTTTT

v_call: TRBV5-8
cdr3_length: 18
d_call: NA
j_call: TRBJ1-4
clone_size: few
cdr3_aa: CASSLYLGQVATNEKLFF
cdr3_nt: TGTGCCAGCAGCTTGTATCTGGGACAAGTTGCAACTAATGAAAAACTGTTTTTT

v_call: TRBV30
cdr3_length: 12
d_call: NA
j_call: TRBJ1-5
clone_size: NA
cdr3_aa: CAWSLFEKPQHF
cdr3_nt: TGTGCCTGGAGTTTATTTGAGAAGCCCCAGCATTTT

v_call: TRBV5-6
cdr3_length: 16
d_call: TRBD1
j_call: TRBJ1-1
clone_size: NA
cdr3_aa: CASSEMTGVENTEAFF
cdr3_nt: TGTGCCAGCAGCGAGATGACAGGGGTGGAAAACACTGAAGCTTTCTTT

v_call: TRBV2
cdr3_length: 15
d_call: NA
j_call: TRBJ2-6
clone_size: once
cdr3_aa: CASSEHTTGANVLTF
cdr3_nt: TGTGCCAGCAGTGAACACACAACTGGGGCCAACGTCCTGACTTTC

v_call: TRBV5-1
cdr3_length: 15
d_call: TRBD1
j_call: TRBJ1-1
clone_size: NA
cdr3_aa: CASSLGRQGYTEAFF
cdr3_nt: TGCGCCAGCAGCTTAGGTCGACAGGGGTACACTGAAGCTTTCTTT

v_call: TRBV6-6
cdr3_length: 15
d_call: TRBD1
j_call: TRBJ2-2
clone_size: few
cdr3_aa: CASSSGTVNTGELFF
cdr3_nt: TGTGCCAGCAGTTCCGGGACAGTGAACACCGGGGAGCTGTTTTTT

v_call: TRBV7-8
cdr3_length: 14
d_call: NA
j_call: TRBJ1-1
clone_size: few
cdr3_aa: CASSDQGIGTEAFF
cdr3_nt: TGTGCCAGCAGCGACCAGGGTATAGGGACTGAAGCTTTCTTT

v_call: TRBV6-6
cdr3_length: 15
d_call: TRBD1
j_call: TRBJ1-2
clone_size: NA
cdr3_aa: CASSYPGQGNYGYTF
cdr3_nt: TGTGCCAGCAGTTACCCTGGACAGGGGAACTATGGCTACACCTTC

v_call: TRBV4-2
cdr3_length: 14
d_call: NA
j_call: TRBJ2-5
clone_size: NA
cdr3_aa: CASSQGRAGRTQYF
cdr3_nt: TGTGCCAGCAGCCAAGGGAGGGCAGGGAGGACCCAGTACTTC

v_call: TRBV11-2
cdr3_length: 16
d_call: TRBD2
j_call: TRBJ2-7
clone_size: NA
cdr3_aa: CASSFGVTSGFYEQYF
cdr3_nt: TGTGCCAGCAGCTTTGGGGTGACTAGCGGGTTCTACGAGCAGTACTTC

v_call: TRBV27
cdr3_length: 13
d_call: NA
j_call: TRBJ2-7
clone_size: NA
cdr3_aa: CASSLHGDYEQYF
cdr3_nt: TGTGCCAGCAGTTTACACGGGGACTACGAGCAGTACTTC

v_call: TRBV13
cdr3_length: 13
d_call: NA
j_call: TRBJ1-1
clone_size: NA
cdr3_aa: CASSPRRTTEAFF
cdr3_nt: TGTGCCAGCAGCCCCAGGAGGACCACTGAAGCTTTCTTT

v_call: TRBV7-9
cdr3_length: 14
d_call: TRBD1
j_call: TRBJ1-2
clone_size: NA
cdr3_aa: CASSFTGGNYGYTF
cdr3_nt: TGTGCCAGCAGTTTTACAGGGGGCAACTATGGCTACACCTTC

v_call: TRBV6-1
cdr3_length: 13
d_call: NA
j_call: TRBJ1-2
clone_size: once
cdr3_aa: CASRDLGGAGYTF
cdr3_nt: TGTGCCAGCAGGGATCTGGGTGGGGCTGGCTACACCTTC

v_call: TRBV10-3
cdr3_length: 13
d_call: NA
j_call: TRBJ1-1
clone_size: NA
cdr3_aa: CAISPTGNTEAFF
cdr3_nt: TGTGCCATCAGTCCCACAGGGAACACTGAAGCTTTCTTT

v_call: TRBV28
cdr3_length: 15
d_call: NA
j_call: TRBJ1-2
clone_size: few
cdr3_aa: CASSALTGTVDGYTF
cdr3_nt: TGTGCCAGCAGTGCCTTGACAGGAACTGTGGATGGCTACACCTTC

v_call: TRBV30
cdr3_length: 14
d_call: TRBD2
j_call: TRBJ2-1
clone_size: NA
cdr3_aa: CAWEGTSGYNEQFF
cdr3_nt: TGTGCCTGGGAGGGGACTAGCGGATACAATGAGCAGTTCTTC

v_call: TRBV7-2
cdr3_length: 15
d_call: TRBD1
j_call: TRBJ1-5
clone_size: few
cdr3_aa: CASSFGTGGAPPQHF
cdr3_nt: TGTGCCAGCAGCTTCGGGACAGGGGGGGCTCCGCCCCAGCATTTT

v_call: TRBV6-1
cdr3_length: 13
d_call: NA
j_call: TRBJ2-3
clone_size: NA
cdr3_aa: CASSPRRQDTQYF
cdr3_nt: TGTGCCAGCAGTCCACGTCGACAAGATACGCAGTATTTT

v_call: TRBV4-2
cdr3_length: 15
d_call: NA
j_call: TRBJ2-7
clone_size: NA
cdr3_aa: CASREKDGSSYEQYF
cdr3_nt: TGTGCCAGCAGGGAGAAGGACGGGAGCTCCTACGAGCAGTACTTC

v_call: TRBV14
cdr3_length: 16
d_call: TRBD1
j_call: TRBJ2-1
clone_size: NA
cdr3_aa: CASSQYRDRSYNEQFF
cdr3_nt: TGTGCCAGCAGCCAATACCGGGACAGGTCCTACAATGAGCAGTTCTTC

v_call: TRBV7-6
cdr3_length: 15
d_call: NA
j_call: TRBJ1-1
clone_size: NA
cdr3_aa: CASSFRGGFNTEAFF
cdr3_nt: TGTGCCAGCAGCTTTCGGGGGGGCTTCAACACTGAAGCTTTCTTT

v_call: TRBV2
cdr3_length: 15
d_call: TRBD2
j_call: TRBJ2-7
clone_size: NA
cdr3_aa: CASRIGLAGSYEQYF
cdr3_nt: TGTGCCAGCAGAATAGGACTAGCGGGCTCCTACGAGCAGTACTTC

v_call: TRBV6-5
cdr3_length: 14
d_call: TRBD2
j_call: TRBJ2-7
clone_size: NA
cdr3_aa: CASSLAGGTYEQYF
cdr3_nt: TGTGCCAGCAGTTTAGCGGGAGGGACCTACGAGCAGTACTTC

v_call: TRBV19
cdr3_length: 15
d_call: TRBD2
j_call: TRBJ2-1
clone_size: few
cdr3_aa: CASSIASGAYNEQFF
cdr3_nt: TGTGCCAGTAGTATAGCCAGCGGGGCGTACAATGAGCAGTTCTTC

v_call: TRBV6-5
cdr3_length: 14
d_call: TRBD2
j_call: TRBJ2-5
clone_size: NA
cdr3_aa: CASTPSRGGGAQYF
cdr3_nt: TGTGCCAGCACCCCCTCGCGGGGGGGCGGGGCCCAGTACTTC

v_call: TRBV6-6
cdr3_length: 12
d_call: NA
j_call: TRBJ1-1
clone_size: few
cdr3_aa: CASSYGAGEAFF
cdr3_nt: TGTGCCAGCAGTTACGGAGCGGGTGAAGCTTTCTTT

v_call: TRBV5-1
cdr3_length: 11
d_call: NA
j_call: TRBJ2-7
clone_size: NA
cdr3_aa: CASSSAYEQYF
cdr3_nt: TGCGCCAGCAGCTCGGCCTACGAGCAGTACTTC

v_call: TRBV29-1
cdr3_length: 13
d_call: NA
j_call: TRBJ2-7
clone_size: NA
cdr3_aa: CSVQGLKSYEQYF
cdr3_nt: TGCAGCGTACAGGGTCTTAAATCCTACGAGCAGTACTTC

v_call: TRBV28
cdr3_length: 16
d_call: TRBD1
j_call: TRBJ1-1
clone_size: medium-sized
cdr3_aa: CASSSPPGQANTEAFF
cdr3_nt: TGTGCCAGCAGCTCTCCACCAGGACAGGCCAACACTGAAGCTTTCTTT

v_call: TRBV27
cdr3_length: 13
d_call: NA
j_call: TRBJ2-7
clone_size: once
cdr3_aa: CASSRLGGYEQYF
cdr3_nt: TGTGCCAGCAGCCGGCTGGGAGGATACGAGCAGTACTTC

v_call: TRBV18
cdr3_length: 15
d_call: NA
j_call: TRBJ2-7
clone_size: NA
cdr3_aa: CASSPPLGAAYEQYF
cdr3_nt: TGTGCCAGCTCACCACCCTTAGGGGCCGCGTACGAGCAGTACTTC

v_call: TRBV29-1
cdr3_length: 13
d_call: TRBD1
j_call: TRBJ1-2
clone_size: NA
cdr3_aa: CSVGKTGSHSYTF
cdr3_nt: TGCAGCGTTGGTAAGACAGGGAGCCATAGCTACACCTTC

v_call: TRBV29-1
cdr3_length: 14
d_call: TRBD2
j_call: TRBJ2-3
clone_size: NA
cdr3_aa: CSVGSGGITDTQYF
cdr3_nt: TGCAGCGTTGGAAGCGGGGGAATCACAGATACGCAGTATTTT

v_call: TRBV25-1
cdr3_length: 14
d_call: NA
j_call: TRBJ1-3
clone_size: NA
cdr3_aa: CASSEAGAGNTIYF
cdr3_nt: TGTGCCAGCAGTGAGGCGGGAGCAGGAAACACCATATATTTT

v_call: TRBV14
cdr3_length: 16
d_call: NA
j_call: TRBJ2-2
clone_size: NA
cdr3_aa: CASSQDLGFRGPELFF
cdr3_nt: TGTGCCAGCAGCCAAGACTTGGGGTTCCGGGGTCCGGAGCTGTTTTTT

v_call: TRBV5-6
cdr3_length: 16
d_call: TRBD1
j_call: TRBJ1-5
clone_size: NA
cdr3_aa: CASSFALQGRDEPQHF
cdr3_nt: TGTGCCAGCAGCTTCGCACTACAGGGGCGCGATGAGCCCCAGCATTTT

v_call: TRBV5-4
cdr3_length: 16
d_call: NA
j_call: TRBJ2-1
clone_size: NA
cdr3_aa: CASASGNRGVGHEQFF
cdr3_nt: TGTGCCAGCGCCTCAGGGAATCGAGGAGTTGGCCATGAGCAGTTCTTC

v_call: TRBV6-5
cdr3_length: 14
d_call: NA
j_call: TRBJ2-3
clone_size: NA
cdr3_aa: CASSQVLAGDTQYF
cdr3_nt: TGTGCCAGCAGTCAAGTACTAGCCGGAGATACGCAGTATTTT

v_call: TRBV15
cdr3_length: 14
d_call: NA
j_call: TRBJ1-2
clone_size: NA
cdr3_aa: CATSREGGHYGYTF
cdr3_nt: TGTGCCACCAGCAGAGAGGGGGGGCACTATGGCTACACCTTC

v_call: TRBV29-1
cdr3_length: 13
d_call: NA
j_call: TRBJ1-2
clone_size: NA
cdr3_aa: CSVEERVDYGYTF
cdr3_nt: TGCAGCGTTGAAGAGAGGGTAGACTATGGCTACACCTTC

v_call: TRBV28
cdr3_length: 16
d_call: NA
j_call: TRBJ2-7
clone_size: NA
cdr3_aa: CASSFRSGNLGGEQYF
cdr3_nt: TGTGCCAGCAGTTTTAGGTCGGGGAACCTAGGGGGCGAGCAGTACTTC

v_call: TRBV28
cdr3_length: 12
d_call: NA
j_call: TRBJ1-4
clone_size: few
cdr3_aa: CASQQGNEKLFF
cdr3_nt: TGTGCCAGCCAGCAGGGGAATGAAAAACTGTTTTTT

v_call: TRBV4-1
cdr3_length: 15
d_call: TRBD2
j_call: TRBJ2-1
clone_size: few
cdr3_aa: CASSRSGGAQWEQFF
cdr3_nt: TGCGCCAGCAGCCGTAGCGGGGGGGCTCAGTGGGAGCAGTTCTTC